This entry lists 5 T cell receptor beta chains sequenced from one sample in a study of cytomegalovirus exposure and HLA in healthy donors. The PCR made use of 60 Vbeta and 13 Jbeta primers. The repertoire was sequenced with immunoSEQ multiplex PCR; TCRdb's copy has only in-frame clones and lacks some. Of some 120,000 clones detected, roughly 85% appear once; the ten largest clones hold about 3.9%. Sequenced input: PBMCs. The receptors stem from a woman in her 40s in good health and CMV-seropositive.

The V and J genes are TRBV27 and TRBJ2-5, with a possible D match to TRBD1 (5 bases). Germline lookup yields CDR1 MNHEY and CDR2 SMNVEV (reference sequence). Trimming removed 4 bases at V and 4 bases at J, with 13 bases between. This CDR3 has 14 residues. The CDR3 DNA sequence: TGTGCCAGCAGTTACACAGGAGTTGGAGAGACCCAGTACTTC. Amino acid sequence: CASSYTGVGETQYF.

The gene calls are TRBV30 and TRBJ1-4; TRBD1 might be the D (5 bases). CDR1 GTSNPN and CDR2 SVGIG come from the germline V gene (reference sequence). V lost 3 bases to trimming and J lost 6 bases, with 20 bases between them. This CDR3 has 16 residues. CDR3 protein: CAWSVLLGTGDEKLFF. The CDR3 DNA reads TGTGCCTGGAGCGTCCTTCTCGGGACGGGGGATGAAAAACTGTTTTTT.

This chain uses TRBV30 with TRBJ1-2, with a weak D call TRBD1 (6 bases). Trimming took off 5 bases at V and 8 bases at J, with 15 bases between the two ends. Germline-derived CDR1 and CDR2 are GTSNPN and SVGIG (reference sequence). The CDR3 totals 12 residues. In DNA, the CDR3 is TGTGCCTGGGAGGGACATCTTGGAGGCTACACCTTC. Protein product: CAWEGHLGGYTF.

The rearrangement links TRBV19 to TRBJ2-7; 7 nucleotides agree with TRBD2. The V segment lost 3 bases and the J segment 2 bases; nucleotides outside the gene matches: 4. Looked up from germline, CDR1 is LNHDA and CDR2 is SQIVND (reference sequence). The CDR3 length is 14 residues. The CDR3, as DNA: TGTGCCAGTAGTATCGTGGGGGGGACCTACGAGCAGTACTTC. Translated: CASSIVGGTYEQYF.

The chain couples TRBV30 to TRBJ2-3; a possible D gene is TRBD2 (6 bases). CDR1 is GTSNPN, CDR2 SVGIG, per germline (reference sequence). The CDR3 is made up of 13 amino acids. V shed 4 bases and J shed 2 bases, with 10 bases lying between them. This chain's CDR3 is CAWIGGITDTQYF. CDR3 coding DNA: TGTGCCTGGATAGGCGGGATCACAGATACGCAGTATTTT.